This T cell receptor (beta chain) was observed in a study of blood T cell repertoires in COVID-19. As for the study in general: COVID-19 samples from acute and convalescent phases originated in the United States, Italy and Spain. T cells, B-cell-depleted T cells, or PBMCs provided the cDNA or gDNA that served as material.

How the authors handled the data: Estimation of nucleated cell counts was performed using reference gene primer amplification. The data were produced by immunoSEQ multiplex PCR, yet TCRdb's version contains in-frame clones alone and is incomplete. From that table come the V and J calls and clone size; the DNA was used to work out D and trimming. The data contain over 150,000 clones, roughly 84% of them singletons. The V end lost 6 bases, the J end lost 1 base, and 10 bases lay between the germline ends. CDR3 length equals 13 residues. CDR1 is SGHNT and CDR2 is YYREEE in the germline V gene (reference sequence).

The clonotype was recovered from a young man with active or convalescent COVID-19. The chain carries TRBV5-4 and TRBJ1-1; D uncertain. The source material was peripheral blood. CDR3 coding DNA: TGTGCCAGCATGTTTGGGAGGAACACTGAAGCTTTCTTT. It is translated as CASMFGRNTEAFF.